The text below deals with one TCR beta chain. The data were taken from a study of shared clonotypes between healthy human individuals. Every subset had its genomic DNA shared out evenly among several immunoSEQ plates. The method was immunoSEQ multiplex PCR; TCRdb's version includes in-frame clones alone and lacks a portion of them. This sample yields around 2,000,000 clones, of which about 93% are seen a single time; about 1.8% belongs to the top ten. The V gene lost 9 bases and the J gene lost 1 base, with 13 bases spanning the gap. CDR1 and CDR2 from the germline V gene are SNHLY and FYNNEI. The length of the CDR3 is 13 residues. Naivety among CD8 cells was defined by CD45RO negativity and positive CCR7 selection, thereby excluding terminally differentiated effector memory CD45RA+ cells.

The receptor's source is a young man in good health. Some clones in this sample may be carry-over from other donors' samples. The material sequenced was naive CD8+ T cells from PBMCs. The rearrangement joins TRBV2 to TRBJ2-7, with TRBD1 as a possible D gene (6 bases). The CDR3 spells CASFGQPSYEQYF. CDR3 coding DNA: TGTGCCAGTTTTGGACAGCCGTCCTACGAGCAGTACTTC. The whole variable domain, remainder taken from reference TRBV2 and TRBJ2-7, is EPEVTQTPSHQVTQMGQEVILRCVPISNHLYFYWYRQILGQKVEFLVSFYNNEISEKSEIFDDQFSVERPDGSNFTLKIRSTKLEDSAMYFCASFGQPSYEQYFGPGTRLTVT.